The next 20 T cell receptor beta chains were all read from a single sample in a study of a mutant IDH1 vaccine in newly diagnosed glioma. Antigens for these TCRs are unknown. As to time point: week 11, during vaccination. One vaccine dose held 300 ug of mutant IDH1 20-mer peptide and came with topical imiquimod. TCRdb's copy holds only in-frame clones and misses some; the assay was immunoSEQ multiplex PCR. Seen here are 31,000 or so clones, about 73% observed once, and the top ten hold more than 20%. The specimen comprised PBMCs, sampled from a glioma patient whose treatment included an IDH1 peptide vaccine. The receptors come from a man younger than 40 with glioma.

The chain employs TRBV5-6 and TRBJ2-7; no clear D. The CDR3 spans 13 residues. V was cut by 3 bases and J by 2 bases, with 9 bases left in between. The germline CDR1 and CDR2 sequences are SGHDT and YYEEEE. The CDR3 nucleotides read TGTGCCAGCAGCTCCATGGGAACCTACGAGCAGTACTTC. Protein: CASSSMGTYEQYF.

The chain joins TRBV10-1 to TRBJ1-2; D unresolved. Trimming pared 4 bases from V and 4 bases from J, leaving 13 bases between. The length of the CDR3 is 14 residues. Looked up from germline, CDR1 is WNHNN and CDR2 is SYGVQD (reference sequence). The CDR3 sequence: CASSGAKEGYGYTF. CDR3 DNA: TGCGCCAGCAGTGGGGCAAAAGAGGGCTATGGCTACACCTTC.

The chain has TRBV7-9 and TRBJ2-7, with TRBD2 matching 9 bases. Per germline, CDR1 SEHNR and CDR2 FQNEAQ (reference sequence). This CDR3 has 15 residues. Trimming at V came to 3 bases and at J to 4 bases, leaving 7 bases not matched to a gene. The CDR3 here is CASSFPAGGEYEQYF. The CDR3 bases are TGTGCCAGCAGCTTCCCGGCGGGGGGGGAGTACGAGCAGTACTTC.

This clone came up a few times. The V call is TRBV14, the J call TRBJ1-1; D not certain. This CDR3 comprises 14 residues. V gave up 3 bases and J gave up 0 bases, with 8 bases separating them. Germline CDR1 and CDR2: SGHDN and FVKESK. As DNA, the CDR3 is TGTGCCAGCAGCCAGGGTTTTGTGAACACTGAAGCTTTCTTT. It yields the protein CASSQGFVNTEAFF.

This chain uses TRBV7-2 with TRBJ1-2; 12 bases match TRBD1. CDR1 SGHTA and CDR2 FQGNSA come from the germline V gene. After removal of 5 bases from V and 4 bases from J, the junction contained 2 bases not matched to a gene. CDR3 length: 14 residues. The CDR3 here is CASSVGQGAYGYTF. The CDR3 coding sequence is TGTGCCAGCAGCGTGGGACAGGGGGCCTATGGCTACACCTTC.

J is TRBJ2-7 and V is TRBV25-1, with 9 bases lining up with TRBD1. The CDR3 sequence is 14 residues long. J was trimmed by 6 bases and V by 7 bases; bases with no gene match: 10. CDR1 MGHDK and CDR2 SYGVNS come from the germline V gene. CDR3 residues: CASTDRGRGSEQYF. CDR3 sequence (DNA): TGTGCCAGCACGGACAGGGGAAGGGGCAGCGAGCAGTACTTC.

This clone has a handful of counts. The rearrangement links TRBV6-1 to TRBJ1-2; tentative D call: TRBD1 (5 bases). With 5 bases removed from V and 8 bases from J, the gap between germline ends came to 9 bases. Germline-derived CDR1 and CDR2 are MNHNS and SASEGT. This CDR3 is built from 11 residues. CDR3 residues: CASSSTVGYTF. CDR3 coding DNA: TGTGCCAGCAGTTCGACAGTAGGCTACACCTTC.

The J gene is TRBJ2-7, the V gene TRBV11-1; unclear D gene. Germline CDR1 and CDR2: SGHAT and FQDESV (reference sequence). This CDR3 comprises 14 residues. V was trimmed by 5 bases and J by 4 bases, leaving 15 bases between them. The CDR3: CASSPLRARYEQYF. As DNA, the CDR3 is TGTGCCAGCAGCCCCCTTCGGGCCCGATACGAGCAGTACTTC.

The V call is TRBV5-1, the J call TRBJ2-7; D call uncertain. CDR1 and CDR2 from the germline V gene are SGHRS and YFSETQ. Between the trimmed V and J ends, which lost 2 bases and 3 bases, there was a span of 15 bases. The CDR3 loop spans 15 amino acids. The CDR3 is CASSLVGRTNYEQYF. CDR3 nucleotides: TGCGCCAGCAGCTTAGTAGGGCGTACCAACTACGAGCAGTACTTC.

A single count supports this clone. The rearrangement links TRBV13 to TRBJ1-4; no definite D call. This CDR3 region has 18 residues. The V gene's germline CDR1 is PRHDT and CDR2 FYEKMQ (reference sequence). Trimming pared 1 base from V and 7 bases from J, leaving 22 bases between. CDR3 in amino acids: CASSLAPGFGRESEKLFF. The CDR3 bases are TGTGCCAGCAGCTTAGCTCCGGGTTTTGGGAGGGAAAGTGAAAAACTGTTTTTT. Filled out from reference TRBV13 and TRBJ1-4, the complete variable domain reads AAGVIQSPRHLIKEKRETATLKCYPIPRHDTVYWYQQGPGQDPQFLISFYEKMQSDKGSIPDRFSAQQFSDYHSELNMSSLELGDSALYFCASSLAPGFGRESEKLFFGSGTQLSVL.

There are a few counts of this clone. The chain couples TRBV28 to TRBJ1-1; D perhaps matches TRBD1 (6 bases). The CDR3 runs 16 residues. V dropped 7 bases and J dropped 4 bases, with 22 bases sitting between them. Germline loops: CDR1 MDHEN, CDR2 SYDVKM. This chain's CDR3 is CASTYSTGSVGTEAFF. CDR3 coding DNA: TGTGCCAGCACCTACTCTACAGGGTCTGTTGGCACTGAAGCTTTCTTT.

The chain couples TRBV2 to TRBJ1-2; 7 bases line up with TRBD1. The CDR3 runs to 13 residues. CDR1 is SNHLY and CDR2 is FYNNEI in the germline V gene. Germline trimming cut 5 bases from V and 8 bases from J; bases unmatched to any gene: 8. The CDR3: CASSPGRGGGYTF. CDR3 in DNA: TGTGCCAGCAGTCCGGGACGAGGGGGCGGCTACACCTTC.

The chain carries TRBV29-1 and TRBJ1-6; the D is unclear. Germline CDR1 and CDR2: SQVTM and ANQGSEA. The CDR3 has 14 amino acids. Deletions cut 6 bases from V and 7 bases from J, with 16 bases between. The CDR3 here is CSVQDRGLNSPLHF. CDR3 coding DNA: TGCAGCGTCCAGGACCGAGGGCTGAATTCACCCCTCCACTTT.

The CDR3 sequence is CSASAQGTGELFF. CDR3 DNA sequence: TGCAGCGCCTCCGCTCAGGGTACCGGGGAGCTGTTTTTT. The chain employs TRBV29-1 and TRBJ2-2, with a weak D call TRBD1 (5 bases). Per germline, CDR1 SQVTM and CDR2 ANQGSEA. The V end was cut by 7 bases, the J end by 5 bases, with 14 bases between. This CDR3 is built from 13 residues.

This clone was recorded once. The chain is built from TRBV6-1 and TRBJ2-7; D is possibly TRBD2 (5 bases). V shed 7 bases and J shed 0 bases, with 13 bases lying between them. Germline loops: CDR1 MNHNS, CDR2 SASEGT. CDR3 length: 14 residues. The CDR3 loop is CASKMAAGSYEQYF. For the CDR3, the DNA is TGTGCCAGCAAAATGGCTGCGGGCTCCTACGAGCAGTACTTC.

This chain uses TRBV9 with TRBJ1-5; no clear D. Trimming removed 1 base from V and 6 bases from J, with 8 bases in between. The germline CDR1 and CDR2 sequences are SGDLS and YYNGEE. This CDR3 region has 13 residues. The CDR3 loop is CASSVSGSQPQHF. In nucleotides, the CDR3 is TGTGCCAGCAGCGTATCCGGGAGTCAGCCCCAGCATTTT.

This chain uses TRBV30 with TRBJ1-5, with D possibly being TRBD1 (5 bases). Germline V lookup: CDR1 GTSNPN, CDR2 SVGIG (reference sequence). The V and J ends lost 0 bases and 0 bases respectively, with 12 bases between them. CDR3 size: 16 residues. CDR3 sequence reads: CAWSVQGRDSNQPQHF. The CDR3 DNA reads as TGTGCCTGGAGTGTCCAGGGTAGGGATAGCAATCAGCCCCAGCATTTT.

V is TRBV29-1 and J is TRBJ2-2; 8 nucleotides agree with TRBD1. The CDR3 sequence is 12 residues long. Germline assignment: CDR1 SQVTM and CDR2 ANQGSEA. V lost 6 bases, J lost 5 bases, and 2 bases stayed unmatched. The CDR3 reads CSVGDRTGELFF. The CDR3 DNA reads TGCAGCGTCGGGGACAGGACCGGGGAGCTGTTTTTT.

The chain combines TRBV2 with TRBJ1-1, with D possibly being TRBD1 (6 bases). The CDR3 runs 15 residues. Germline assignment: CDR1 SNHLY and CDR2 FYNNEI. Trimming removed 6 bases from V and 3 bases from J, with 17 bases in between. For the CDR3, the DNA is TGTGCCAGCAGGGGCCGGACGGACAGTGACACTGAAGCTTTCTTT. This encodes CASRGRTDSDTEAFF.

The rearrangement joins TRBV14 to TRBJ2-2; D ambiguous. CDR1 and CDR2 (germline): SGHDN, FVKESK. CDR3 size: 15 residues. V lost 3 bases and J 6 bases, leaving 14 bases between the germline ends. CDR3 DNA: TGTGCCAGCAGCCAGCCCCTCTTTGGGGCCGGGGAGCTGTTTTTT. Protein: CASSQPLFGAGELFF.